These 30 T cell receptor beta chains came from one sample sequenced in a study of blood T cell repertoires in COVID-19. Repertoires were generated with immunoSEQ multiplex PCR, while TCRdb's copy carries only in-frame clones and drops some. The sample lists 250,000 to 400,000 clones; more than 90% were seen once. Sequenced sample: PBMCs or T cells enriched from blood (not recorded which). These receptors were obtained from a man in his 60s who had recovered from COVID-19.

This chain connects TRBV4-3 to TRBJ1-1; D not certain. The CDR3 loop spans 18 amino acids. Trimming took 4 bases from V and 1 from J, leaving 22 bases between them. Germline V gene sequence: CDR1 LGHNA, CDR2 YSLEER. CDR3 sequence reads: CASSLLEVDTEGNTEAFF. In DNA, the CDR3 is TGCGCCAGCAGCCTTCTTGAAGTAGACACGGAAGGGAACACTGAAGCTTTCTTT.

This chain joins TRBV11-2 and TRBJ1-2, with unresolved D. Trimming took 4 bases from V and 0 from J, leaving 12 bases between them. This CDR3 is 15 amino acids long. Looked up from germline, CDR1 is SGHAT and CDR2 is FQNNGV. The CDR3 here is CASSSSPVANYGYTF. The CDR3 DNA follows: TGTGCCAGCAGCTCCTCCCCGGTGGCTAACTATGGCTACACCTTC.

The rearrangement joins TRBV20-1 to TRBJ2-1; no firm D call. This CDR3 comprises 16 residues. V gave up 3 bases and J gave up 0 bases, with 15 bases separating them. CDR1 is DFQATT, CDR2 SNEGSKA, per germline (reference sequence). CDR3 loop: CSASELLVTSYNEQFF. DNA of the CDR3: TGCAGTGCTAGTGAACTCTTGGTAACCTCCTACAATGAGCAGTTCTTC.

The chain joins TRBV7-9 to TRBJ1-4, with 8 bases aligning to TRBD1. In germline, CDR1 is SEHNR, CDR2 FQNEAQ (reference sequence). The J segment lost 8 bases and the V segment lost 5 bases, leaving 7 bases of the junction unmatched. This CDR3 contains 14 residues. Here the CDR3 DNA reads TGTGCCAGCAGCAGAGGACAGGGTGGAGAAAAACTGTTTTTT. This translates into CASSRGQGGEKLFF.

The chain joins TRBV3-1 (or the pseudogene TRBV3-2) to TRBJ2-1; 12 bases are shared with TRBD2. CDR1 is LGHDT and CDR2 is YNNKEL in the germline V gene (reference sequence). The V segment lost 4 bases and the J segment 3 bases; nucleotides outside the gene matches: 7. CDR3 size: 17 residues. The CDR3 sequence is CASSPILAGGLYNEQFF. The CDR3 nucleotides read TGTGCCAGCAGCCCGATACTAGCGGGAGGACTCTACAATGAGCAGTTCTTC.

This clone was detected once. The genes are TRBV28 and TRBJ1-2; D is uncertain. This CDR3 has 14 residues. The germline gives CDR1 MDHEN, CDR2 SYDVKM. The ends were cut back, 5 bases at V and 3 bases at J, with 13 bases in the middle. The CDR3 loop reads CASSLPGTYYGYTF. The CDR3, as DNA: TGTGCCAGCAGTCTGCCGGGTACTTACTATGGCTACACCTTC.

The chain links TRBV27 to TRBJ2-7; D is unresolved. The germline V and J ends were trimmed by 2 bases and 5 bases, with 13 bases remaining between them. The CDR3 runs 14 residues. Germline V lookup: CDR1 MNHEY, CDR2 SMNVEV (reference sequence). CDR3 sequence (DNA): TGTGCCAGCAGTTTACGCGACCTAGTCGACGAGCAGTACTTC. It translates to CASSLRDLVDEQYF.

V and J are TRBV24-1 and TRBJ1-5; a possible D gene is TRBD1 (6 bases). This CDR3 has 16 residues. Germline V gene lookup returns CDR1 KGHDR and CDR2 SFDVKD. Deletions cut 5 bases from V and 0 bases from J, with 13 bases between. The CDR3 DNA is TGTGCCACCAGTGGTCCCGAGGGGGATAGCAATCAGCCCCAGCATTTT. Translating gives CATSGPEGDSNQPQHF.

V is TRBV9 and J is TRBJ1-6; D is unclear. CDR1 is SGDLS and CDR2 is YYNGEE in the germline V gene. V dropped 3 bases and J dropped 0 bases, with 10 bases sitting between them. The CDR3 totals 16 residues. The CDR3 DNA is TGTGCCAGCAGCGCTCAACAGAGCTCCTATAATTCACCCCTCCACTTT. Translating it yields CASSAQQSSYNSPLHF.

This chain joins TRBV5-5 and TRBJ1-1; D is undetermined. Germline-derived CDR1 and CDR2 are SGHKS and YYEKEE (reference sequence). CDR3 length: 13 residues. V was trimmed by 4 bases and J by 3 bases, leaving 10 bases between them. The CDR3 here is CASSIGLHTEAFF. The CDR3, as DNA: TGTGCCAGCAGCATCGGACTGCACACTGAAGCTTTCTTT.

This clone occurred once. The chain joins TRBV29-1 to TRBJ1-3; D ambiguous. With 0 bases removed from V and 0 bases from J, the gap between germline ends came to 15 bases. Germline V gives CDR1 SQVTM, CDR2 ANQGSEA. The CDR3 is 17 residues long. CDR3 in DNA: TGCAGCGTTGAAGATCGGGTTCGGAGGGACTCTGGAAACACCATATATTTT. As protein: CSVEDRVRRDSGNTIYF. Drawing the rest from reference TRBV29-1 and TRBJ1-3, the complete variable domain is SAVISQKPSRDICQRGTSLTIQCQVDSQVTMMFWYRQQPGQSLTLIATANQGSEATYESGFVIDKFPISRPNLTFSTLTVSNMSPEDSSIYLCSVEDRVRRDSGNTIYFGEGSWLTVV.

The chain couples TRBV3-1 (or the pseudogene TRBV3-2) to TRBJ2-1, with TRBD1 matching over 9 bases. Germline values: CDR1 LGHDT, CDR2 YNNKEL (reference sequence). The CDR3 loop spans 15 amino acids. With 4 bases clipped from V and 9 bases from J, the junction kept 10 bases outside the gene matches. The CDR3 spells CASSPRDREGSEQFF. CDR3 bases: TGTGCCAGCAGCCCTCGGGACAGGGAGGGGAGTGAGCAGTTCTTC.

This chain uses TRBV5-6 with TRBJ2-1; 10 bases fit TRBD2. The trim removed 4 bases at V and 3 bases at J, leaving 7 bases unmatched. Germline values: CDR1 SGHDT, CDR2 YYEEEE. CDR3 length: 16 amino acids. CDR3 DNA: TGTGCCAGCAGCGACTCGGGACTAGCGATCTACAATGAGCAGTTCTTC. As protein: CASSDSGLAIYNEQFF.

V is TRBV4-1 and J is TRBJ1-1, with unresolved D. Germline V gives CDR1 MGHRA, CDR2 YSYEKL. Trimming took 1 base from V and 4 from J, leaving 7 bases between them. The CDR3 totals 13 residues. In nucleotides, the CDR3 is TGCGCCAGCAGCCAAGTCTCAGGCACTGAAGCTTTCTTT. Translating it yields CASSQVSGTEAFF.

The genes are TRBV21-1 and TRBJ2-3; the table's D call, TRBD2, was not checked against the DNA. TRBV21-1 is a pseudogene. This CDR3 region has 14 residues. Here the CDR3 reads CASSTDYSADTQYF. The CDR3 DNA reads TGTGCCAGCAGCACGGACTATTCTGCAGATACGCAGTATTTT.

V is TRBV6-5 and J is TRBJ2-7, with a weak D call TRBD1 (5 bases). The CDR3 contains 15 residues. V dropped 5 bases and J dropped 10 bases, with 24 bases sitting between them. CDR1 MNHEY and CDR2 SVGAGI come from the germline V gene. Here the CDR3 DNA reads TGTGCCAGCAGTAACAGGATCGAGCTGGTACGCGAACAGTACTTC. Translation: CASSNRIELVREQYF.

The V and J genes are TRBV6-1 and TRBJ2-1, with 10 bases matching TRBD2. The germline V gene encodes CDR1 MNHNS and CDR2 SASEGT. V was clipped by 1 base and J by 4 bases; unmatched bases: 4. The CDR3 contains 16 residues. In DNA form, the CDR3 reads TGTGCCAGCAGTGAAGTGGGACTAGCGAGATACAATGAGCAGTTCTTC. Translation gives CASSEVGLARYNEQFF.

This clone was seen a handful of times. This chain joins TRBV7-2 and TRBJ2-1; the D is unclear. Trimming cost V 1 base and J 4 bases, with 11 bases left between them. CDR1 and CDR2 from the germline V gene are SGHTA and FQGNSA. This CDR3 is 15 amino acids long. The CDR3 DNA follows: TGTGCCAGCAGCTTAGGAGTACTCTCTTACAATGAGCAGTTCTTC. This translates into CASSLGVLSYNEQFF.

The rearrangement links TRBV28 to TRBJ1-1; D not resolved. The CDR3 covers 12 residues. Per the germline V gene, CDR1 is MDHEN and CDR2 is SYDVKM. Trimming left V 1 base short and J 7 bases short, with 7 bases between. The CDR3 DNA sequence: TGTGCCAGCAGTTTATCCTCCCGTGAAGCTTTCTTT. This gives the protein CASSLSSREAFF.

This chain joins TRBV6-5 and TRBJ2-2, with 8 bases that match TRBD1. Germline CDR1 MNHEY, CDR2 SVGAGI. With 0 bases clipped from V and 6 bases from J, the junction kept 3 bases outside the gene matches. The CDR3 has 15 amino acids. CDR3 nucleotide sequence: TGTGCCAGCAGTTACTCGACAGGGGCCGCCGGGGAGCTGTTTTTT. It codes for CASSYSTGAAGELFF.

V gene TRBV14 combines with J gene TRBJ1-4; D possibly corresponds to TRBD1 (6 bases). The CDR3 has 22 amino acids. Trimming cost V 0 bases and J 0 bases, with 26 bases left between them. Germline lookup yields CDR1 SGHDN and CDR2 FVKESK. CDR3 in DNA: TGTGCCAGCAGCCAAGATTTCGAACTTGAGGGACACCATGTTGCAACTAATGAAAAACTGTTTTTT. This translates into CASSQDFELEGHHVATNEKLFF.

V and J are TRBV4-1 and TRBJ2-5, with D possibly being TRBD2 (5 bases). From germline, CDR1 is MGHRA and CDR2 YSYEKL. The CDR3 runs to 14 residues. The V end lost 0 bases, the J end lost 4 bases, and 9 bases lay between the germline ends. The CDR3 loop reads CASSQEGVGETQYF. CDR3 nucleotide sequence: TGCGCCAGCAGCCAAGAGGGAGTAGGAGAGACCCAGTACTTC.

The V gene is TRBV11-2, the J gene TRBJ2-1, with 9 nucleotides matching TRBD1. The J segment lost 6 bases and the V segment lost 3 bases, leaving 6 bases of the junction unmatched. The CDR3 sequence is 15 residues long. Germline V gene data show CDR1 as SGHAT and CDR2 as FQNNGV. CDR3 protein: CASSFRDRVANEQFF. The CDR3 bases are TGTGCCAGCAGCTTCCGGGACAGGGTGGCCAATGAGCAGTTCTTC.

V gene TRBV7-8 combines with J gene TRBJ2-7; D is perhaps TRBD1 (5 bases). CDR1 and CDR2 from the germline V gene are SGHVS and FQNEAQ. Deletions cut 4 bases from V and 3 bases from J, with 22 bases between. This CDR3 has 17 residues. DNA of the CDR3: TGTGCCAGCAGCTCATCCTCCCAGGGCCAGGGTTACTACGAGCAGTACTTC. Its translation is CASSSSSQGQGYYEQYF.

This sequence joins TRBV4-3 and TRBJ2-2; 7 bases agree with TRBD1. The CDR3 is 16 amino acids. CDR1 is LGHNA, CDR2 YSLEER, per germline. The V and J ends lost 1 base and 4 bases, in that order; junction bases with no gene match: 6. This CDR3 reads CASSQGDRVPTGELFF. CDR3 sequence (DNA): TGCGCCAGCAGCCAAGGTGACAGGGTCCCCACCGGGGAGCTGTTTTTT.

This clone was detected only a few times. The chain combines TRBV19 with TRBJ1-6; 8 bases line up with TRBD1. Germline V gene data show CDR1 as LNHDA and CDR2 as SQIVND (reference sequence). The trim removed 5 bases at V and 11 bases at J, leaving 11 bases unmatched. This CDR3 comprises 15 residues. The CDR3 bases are TGTGCCAGTAGTGCACCGGGACAGGACAACACACCCCTCCACTTT. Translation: CASSAPGQDNTPLHF. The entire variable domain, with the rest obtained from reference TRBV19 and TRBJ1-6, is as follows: DGGITQSPKYLFRKEGQNVTLSCEQNLNHDAMYWYRQDPGQGLRLIYYSQIVNDFQKGDIAEGYSVSREKKESFPLTVTSAQKNPTAFYLCASSAPGQDNTPLHFGNGTRLTVT.

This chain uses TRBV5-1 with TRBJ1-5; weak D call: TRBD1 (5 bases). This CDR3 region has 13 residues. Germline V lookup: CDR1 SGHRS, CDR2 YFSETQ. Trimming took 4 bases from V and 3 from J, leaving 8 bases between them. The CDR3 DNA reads TGCGCCAGCAGCATCGGACACAATCAGCCCCAGCATTTT. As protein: CASSIGHNQPQHF.

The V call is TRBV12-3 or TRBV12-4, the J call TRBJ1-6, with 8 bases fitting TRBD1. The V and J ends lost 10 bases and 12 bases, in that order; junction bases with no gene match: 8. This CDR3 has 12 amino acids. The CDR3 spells CATRLGTGPLHF. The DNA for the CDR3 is TGTGCCACCCGACTAGGGACAGGACCCCTCCACTTT.

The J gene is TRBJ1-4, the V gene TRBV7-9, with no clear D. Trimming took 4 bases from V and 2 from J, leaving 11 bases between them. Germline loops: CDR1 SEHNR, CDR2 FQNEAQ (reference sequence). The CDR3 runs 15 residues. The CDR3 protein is CASSSRLLTNEKLFF. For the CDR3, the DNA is TGTGCCAGCAGCTCCAGACTGCTGACTAATGAAAAACTGTTTTTT.

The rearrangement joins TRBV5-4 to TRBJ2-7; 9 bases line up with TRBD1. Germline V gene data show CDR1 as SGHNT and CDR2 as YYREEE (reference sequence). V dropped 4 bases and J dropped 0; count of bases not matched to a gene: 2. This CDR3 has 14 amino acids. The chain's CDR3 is CASSVDRGSYEQYF. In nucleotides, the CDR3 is TGTGCCAGCAGCGTGGACAGGGGCTCCTACGAGCAGTACTTC.